These 2 T cell receptor beta chains share one sample of origin, sequenced in a study of beta chain features in type 1 diabetes. All of the isolated RNA was reverse transcribed, so expressed TCRB transcripts were sequenced. The assay was immunoSEQ multiplex PCR, and TCRdb's table has in-frame clones only and misses some. Of 970,000 or so clones detected, 15% to 20% appear once; the ten largest clones hold around 0.02%. The sequencing sample was made of naive CD4+ T cells from blood. The receptors were gathered from a woman under 30 in good health.

The chain has TRBV9 and TRBJ2-1; D is possibly TRBD1 or TRBD2 (6 bases each). Looked up from germline, CDR1 is SGDLS and CDR2 is YYNGEE. The CDR3 has 15 residues. Trimming took 7 bases from V and 5 from J, leaving 19 bases between them. The CDR3 spells CASSPPGASDNEQFF. The CDR3, as DNA: TGTGCCAGCTCCCCCCCGGGGGCTAGCGACAATGAGCAGTTCTTC.

In this sample, this clone turned up a few times. The gene calls are TRBV5-6 and TRBJ2-5, with D perhaps assigned TRBD1 or TRBD2 (5 bases each). The CDR3 is 16 amino acids. Trimming stripped 3 bases from V and 2 bases from J, with 17 bases between. In germline, CDR1 is SGHDT, CDR2 YYEEEE. Here the CDR3 reads CASSWGLGSSQETQYF. For the CDR3, the DNA is TGTGCCAGCAGCTGGGGGTTGGGAAGTAGTCAAGAGACCCAGTACTTC.